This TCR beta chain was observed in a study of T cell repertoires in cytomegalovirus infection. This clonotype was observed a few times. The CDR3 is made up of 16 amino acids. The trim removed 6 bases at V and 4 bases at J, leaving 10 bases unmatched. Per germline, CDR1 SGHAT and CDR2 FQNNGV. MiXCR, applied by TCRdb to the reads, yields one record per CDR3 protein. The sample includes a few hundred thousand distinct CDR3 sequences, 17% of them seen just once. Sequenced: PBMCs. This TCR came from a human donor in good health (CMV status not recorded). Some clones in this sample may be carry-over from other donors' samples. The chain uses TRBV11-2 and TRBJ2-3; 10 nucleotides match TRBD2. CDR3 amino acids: CASRSAGLAGADTQYF. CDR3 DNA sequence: TGTGCCAGCAGATCAGCTGGGCTAGCGGGGGCAGATACGCAGTATTTT.